This T cell receptor beta chain was identified in a study of control samples from healthy donors and cancer patients. Libraries were prepared by immunoSEQ multiplex PCR; TCRdb keeps only in-frame clonotypes and omits some of them. Of about 83,000 clones listed, roughly 89% are singletons. Sequencing was performed on blood. This sequence was found in a man in his forties or fifties in good health.

CDR3 nucleotide sequence: TGTGCCACCAGTGACCTAGAACGGAATGAGCAGTTCTTC. Translating gives CATSDLERNEQFF. This chain links TRBV24-1 with TRBJ2-1; D gene unclear. Between the trimmed V and J ends, which lost 4 bases and 7 bases, there was a span of 10 bases. The CDR3 consists of 13 residues. The germline V gene encodes CDR1 KGHDR and CDR2 SFDVKD.